One and the same sample provided the 18 T cell receptor beta chains below, sequenced in a study of blood T cells in healthy people across ages. A J-beta primer mix and a sample-barcoded 5' primer were used in a second PCR of roughly 7 to 12 cycles. MiXCR, applied by TCRdb to the 5' RACE reads, yields one record per CDR3 protein. The table shows approximately 790,000 distinct CDR3 sequences, with around two thirds occurring only once. Specimen: blood. Receptors were obtained from a man aged 25-40 years in good health.

The chain has TRBV6-5 and TRBJ2-3, with 7 bases fitting TRBD2. The V and J ends lost 10 bases and 4 bases, in that order; junction bases with no gene match: 14. Germline-derived CDR1 and CDR2 are MNHEY and SVGAGI. The CDR3 is made up of 15 amino acids. The CDR3 sequence: CATAGGTLSPDTQYF. The DNA for the CDR3 is TGTGCCACCGCCGGGGGGACCCTCTCCCCAGATACGCAGTATTTT.

V is TRBV7-2 and J is TRBJ1-4, with TRBD1 identical over 8 bases. Germline V gives CDR1 SGHTA, CDR2 FQGNSA. The CDR3 runs to 15 residues. The V gene end was trimmed by 4 bases and the J gene end by 7 bases; junction bases not matched to a gene: 8. The CDR3 region is CASSSQGAGVEKLFF. The CDR3 bases are TGTGCCAGCAGCTCGCAGGGGGCCGGGGTTGAAAAACTGTTTTTT.

The chain's CDR3 is CSLVRGERTDTQYF. Written as DNA, the CDR3 is TGCAGCTTGGTTCGGGGGGAAAGGACAGATACGCAGTATTTT. The rearrangement uses TRBV29-1 and TRBJ2-3; TRBD2 aligns across 7 bases. V lost 8 bases and J lost 3; bases outside the gene matches: 11. Germline CDR1 and CDR2: SQVTM and ANQGSEA. This CDR3 has 14 residues.

The V gene is TRBV29-1, the J gene TRBJ2-5, with 8 bases identical to TRBD1. The germline CDR1 and CDR2 sequences are SQVTM and ANQGSEA. CDR3 size: 13 residues. After removal of 8 bases from V and 2 bases from J, the junction contained 7 bases not matched to a gene. CDR3 sequence reads: CSSGQGPQETQYF. The CDR3, as DNA: TGCAGCAGCGGACAGGGCCCACAAGAGACCCAGTACTTC.

The rearrangement joins TRBV10-3 to TRBJ2-7; the match to TRBD2 covers 8 bases. This CDR3 region has 14 residues. Germline trimming cut 3 bases from V and 0 bases from J; bases unmatched to any gene: 1. Germline lookup yields CDR1 ENHRY and CDR2 SYGVKD. The CDR3 DNA reads as TGTGCCATCAGTGAACTAGCGGCCTCCTACGAGCAGTACTTC. Residues: CAISELAASYEQYF.

The chain recombines TRBV4-3 with TRBJ2-3; D is ambiguous. CDR1 LGHNA and CDR2 YSLEER come from the germline V gene. Deletions cut 0 bases from V and 4 bases from J, with 8 bases between. This CDR3 spans 14 amino acids. CDR3 in amino acids: CASSQDYAADTQYF. The CDR3 bases are TGCGCCAGCAGCCAAGACTACGCAGCAGATACGCAGTATTTT.

The genes are TRBV4-2 and TRBJ2-7, with TRBD2 identical over 8 bases. Per the germline V gene, CDR1 is LGHNA and CDR2 is YNFKEQ. V shed 4 bases, J shed 0 bases, and the junction held 11 bases outside the gene matches. The CDR3 sequence is 17 residues long. In DNA form, the CDR3 reads TGTGCCAGCAGCCCTGAAGGCGCGAGCGGGGGCTCCTACGAGCAGTACTTC. Protein product: CASSPEGASGGSYEQYF.

The genes are TRBV7-2 and TRBJ1-6; 7 bases are shared with TRBD1. Germline CDR1 and CDR2: SGHTA and FQGNSA. Trimming removed 4 bases from V and 8 bases from J; junction bases left unmatched: 8. The CDR3 extends over 15 amino acids. The CDR3 spells CASSYQQGFDSPLHF. The CDR3 coding sequence is TGTGCCAGCAGCTATCAACAGGGGTTTGATTCACCCCTCCACTTT.

The chain links TRBV2 to TRBJ2-5; D remains unclear. Judging by the DNA end, TRBJ2-7 fits better; the J call may be wrong. Germline CDR1 reads SNHLY; CDR2 reads FYNNEI. This CDR3 comprises 13 residues. CDR3 sequence (DNA): TGTGCCAGCATTGTCAGGCAGACCTACGAGCAGTACTTC. Protein sequence: CASIVRQTYEQYF.

The V gene is TRBV28, the J gene TRBJ1-5, with 8 bases that match TRBD1. Trimming at V came to 5 bases and at J to 13 bases, leaving 13 bases not matched to a gene. The CDR3 has 14 amino acids. Germline lookup yields CDR1 MDHEN and CDR2 SYDVKM. CDR3 protein: CASSEHRGARPQHF. The CDR3 DNA is TGTGCCAGCAGTGAACACAGGGGGGCCCGTCCTCAGCATTTT.

V gene TRBV5-1 combines with J gene TRBJ2-7; 8 nucleotides align to TRBD1. Per germline, CDR1 SGHRS and CDR2 YFSETQ. V lost 6 bases, J lost 0 bases, and 2 bases stayed unmatched. The CDR3 is 13 residues long. As DNA, the CDR3 is TGCGCCAGCAATGGACAGGGCTCCTACGAGCAGTACTTC. Translation: CASNGQGSYEQYF.

With regard to this clonotype: Being one base from a much bigger clone, this may be a read error. The chain has TRBV5-4 and TRBJ2-7, with 7 bases matching TRBD1. The CDR3 has 15 residues. Germline CDR1 and CDR2: SGHNT and YYREEE (reference sequence). J was trimmed by 1 base and V by 4 bases; bases with no gene match: 8. CDR3 in amino acids: CASSPPGQISYEQYF. CDR3 DNA sequence: TGTGCCAGCAGCCCACCGGGACAGATTTCCTACGAGCAGTACTTC.

The chain carries TRBV6-6 and TRBJ2-1; 11 nucleotides align to TRBD1. Trimming cost V 7 bases and J 6 bases; bases outside gene matches: 11. Germline CDR1 and CDR2: MNHNY and SVGAGI (reference sequence). This CDR3 is built from 16 residues. This chain's CDR3 is CASTIPRDRGGNEQFF. The DNA of the CDR3 is TGTGCCAGCACCATCCCTCGGGACAGGGGGGGCAATGAGCAGTTCTTC.

V usage is TRBV4-2 and J usage is TRBJ2-7; 15 bases are shared with TRBD2. The end of the DNA fits TRBJ2-1 better, so the J call may be wrong. Germline-derived CDR1 and CDR2 are LGHNA and YNFKEQ. The CDR3 has 16 amino acids. The CDR3, as DNA: TGTGCCAGCAGCCAACGGACTAGCGGGGGGGCCAGAGAGCAGTTCTTC. Its protein is CASSQRTSGGAREQFF.

This clonotype was picked up a small number of times. The rearrangement links TRBV4-3 to TRBJ1-2, with unresolved D. This CDR3 has 14 residues. The V end lost 0 bases, the J end lost 2 bases, and 7 bases lay between the germline ends. Germline CDR1 is LGHNA and CDR2 is YSLEER. The CDR3 nucleotides are TGCGCCAGCAGCCAAGATTGGAAAAACTATGGCTACACCTTC. As protein: CASSQDWKNYGYTF.

This clonotype was recorded a few times. The chain combines TRBV20-1 with TRBJ1-2; D is possibly TRBD1 (5 bases). This CDR3 region has 14 residues. V was cut by 0 bases and J by 1 base, with 9 bases left in between. Germline CDR1 is DFQATT and CDR2 is SNEGSKA (reference sequence). The CDR3 loop reads CSARDGDSNYGYTF. In DNA, the CDR3 is TGCAGTGCTAGAGATGGTGACAGTAACTATGGCTACACCTTC.

The chain couples TRBV4-3 to TRBJ2-5; D remains unclear. V gave up 1 base and J gave up 2 bases, with 8 bases separating them. The CDR3 covers 14 residues. Germline V gene lookup returns CDR1 LGHNA and CDR2 YSLEER. As DNA, the CDR3 is TGCGCCAGCAGCCAAGGCGGTAGGCAAGAGACCCAGTACTTC. This codes for CASSQGGRQETQYF.

This clonotype was counted only a few times. This chain links TRBV2 with TRBJ2-3; D not certain. V was pared by 3 bases and J by 12 bases, with 10 bases between. CDR1 and CDR2 from the germline V gene are SNHLY and FYNNEI. The CDR3 contains 11 residues. CDR3 sequence (DNA): TGTGCCAGCAGTGAGATGGACCGCCAGTATTTT. Translation gives CASSEMDRQYF. Complete variable domain (other parts from reference TRBV2 and TRBJ2-3): EPEVTQTPSHQVTQMGQEVILRCVPISNHLYFYWYRQILGQKVEFLVSFYNNEISEKSEIFDDQFSVERPDGSNFTLKIRSTKLEDSAMYFCASSEMDRQYFGPGTRLTVL.